Here is one T cell receptor beta chain with its context. The antigen is not known. The data were obtained in a study of T-cell memory formation after mild COVID-19. This CDR3 is built from 12 residues. Germline CDR1 reads MNHNS; CDR2 reads SASEGT. Trimming cost V 6 bases and J 7 bases, with 12 bases left between them. Study results and caveats: The second-wave clones peaking on day 37 were not confirmed as SARS-CoV-2-specific.

Constant-segment primers were used for 5'RACE, and the resulting TCR alpha and TCR beta cDNA libraries carried sample barcodes and UMIs. TCRdb passed the 5' RACE reads through MiXCR, listing each CDR3 protein once. Of hundreds of thousands of distinct CDR3 sequences listed, roughly 20% were seen once; the top ten hold approximately 12%. Material for sequencing was PBMCs or a T cell subset sorted from them (not recorded which). The receptor comes from an adult woman who had mild COVID-19 (a few samples of this study predate the infection). Cell type and time point are not known. This chain joins TRBV6-1 and TRBJ1-2; D is perhaps TRBD1 (6 bases). The CDR3, as DNA: TGTGCCAGCAGAATGGACAGTTTTGGCTACACCTTC. Encoded protein: CASRMDSFGYTF.